The source of this T cell receptor (beta chain) is a study of blood T cell repertoires in COVID-19 (dated by TCRdb to the early 2020s). General notes on the study: Samples covering the acute and convalescent phases of COVID-19 were provided by collaborators in the United States, Italy and Spain. The material from the prospective study consisted of cDNA or gDNA derived from T cells, B-cell-depleted T cells, or PBMCs. The dataset comprised deeply sampled blood TCRbeta repertoires from subjects exposed to, actively infected with, or recovered from COVID-19. The repertoires were released in a freely available public database intended as a resource for research on the immune response to SARS-CoV-2. The samples were drawn from two sources: the first 160 participants of the ongoing ImmuneRACE study, and 1,000 to 1,500 subjects contributed by 6 global collaborators. Nearly every sample came with metadata listing a de-identified subject ID, COVID-19 status, age in years and sex. HLA class I and class II types, where available, came from metadata supplied by the sample provider rather than from assay-based typing.

Including the terminal cysteine and phenylalanine, the CDR3 comprises 13 residues. The kept DNA is CDR3 alone, 39 bases in frame from the first base. A distance of 10 bases separates the germline ends of V and J, which lose 3 bases and 5 bases respectively. CDR1 KGHSH and CDR2 LQKENI are derived from the germline V gene. The immunoSEQ Assay, a bias-controlled multiplex PCR, was used to amplify TCRbeta CDR3 regions from genomic DNA. In the source study's methods: Within the assay, amplification of reference gene primers was used to estimate how many nucleated cells each sample contained. To quantify the absolute abundance of each unique TCRbeta CDR3 rearrangement, sequence reads were collapsed and filtered. For each sample, productive Simpson clonality was calculated by taking the square root of Simpson's diversity index across productive rearrangements. Imported from immuneACCESS, the table was reduced by TCRdb to in-frame sequences with V and J called. These copies leave out some clones; in studies compared against another copy, an unresolved V gene accounts for under half, and the cause of the remainder is not known. That table is the source of V, J and clone size, and D and trimming were worked out from the DNA. This sample comprises a few hundred thousand clones, approximately 86% of them detected only once. The ten biggest clones cover under 8.5% of the sample.

Note on this clone: This clone's antigen is unknown. Base-call qualities are not available, and no considerably larger clone is one nucleotide away.

One collaborating source in Seattle enrolled patients while the patients were actively infected and followed the patients over time throughout the course of disease. Collaborating institutions collected whole blood in K2EDTA tubes following their own protocols. Collaborator samples were shipped for TCRbeta analysis as frozen whole blood, isolated PBMCs, or DNA extracted from either sample type. Results and caveats for the whole study, not just this receptor: The amount of clinical and demographic metadata varied by source and participant and was provided uncurated.

Input material: peripheral blood. The TCR was taken from a woman aged 55-69 years with COVID-19, enrolled during active disease. The V and J genes are TRBV18 and TRBJ1-1; the D gene cannot be resolved reliably. At the DNA level, the sequence is TGTGCCAGCTCACCGCCATACCGGACTGAAGCTTTCTTT. This translates into CASSPPYRTEAFF. The variable domain in full, with residues beyond the CDR3 obtained from the reference TRBV18 and TRBJ1-1 genes, is NAGVMQNPRHLVRRRGQEARLRCSPMKGHSHVYWYRQLPEEGLKFMVYLQKENIIDESGMPKERFSAEFPKEGPSILRIQQVVRGDSAAYFCASSPPYRTEAFFGQGTRLTVV.